These 26 T cell receptor beta chains originate from one sample sequenced in a study of T cells in Graves' hyperthyroidism and ophthalmopathy. RNA transcripts gave rise to amplified TCR beta CDR3 regions. The TCR CDR3 was amplified in a first-round RT-PCR using the HTBI primer set. TCRdb reprocessed the multiplex PCR reads via MiXCR and lists one record per CDR3 protein. The data contain 300,000 to 450,000 distinct CDR3 sequences, roughly 14% of them seen just once; the ten biggest clones take up roughly 20%. The specimen sequenced was blood. Source of these receptors: a man younger than 45 with Graves' hyperthyroidism that later progressed to Graves' ophthalmopathy.

The chain joins TRBV13 to TRBJ1-1, with D perhaps matching TRBD1 (5 bases). CDR3 length: 15 amino acids. Trimming stripped 0 bases from V and 3 bases from J, with 11 bases between. Germline loops: CDR1 PRHDT, CDR2 FYEKMQ (reference sequence). The CDR3, as DNA: TGTGCCAGCAGCTTAGGAGCCAGGGCGGACACTGAAGCTTTCTTT. Protein product: CASSLGARADTEAFF.

This chain connects TRBV24-1 to TRBJ1-5; tentatively, D is TRBD1 (5 bases). Germline values: CDR1 KGHDR, CDR2 SFDVKD. The CDR3 sequence is 14 residues long. Deletions cut 5 bases from V and 5 bases from J, with 12 bases between. CDR3 coding DNA: TGTGCCACCAGTGGGTCTGGGGGTGATCAGCCCCAGCATTTT. Its translation is CATSGSGGDQPQHF.

The chain uses TRBV4-1 and TRBJ2-2, with TRBD2 as a possible D gene (6 bases). There are 14 residues in the CDR3. Trimming stripped 2 bases from V and 8 bases from J, with 12 bases between. Looked up from germline, CDR1 is MGHRA and CDR2 is YSYEKL. In DNA form, the CDR3 reads TGCGCCAGCAGCCAACCCGGCCGGGGGGGGGAGCTGTTTTTT. Translated: CASSQPGRGGELFF.

The chain recombines TRBV20-1 with TRBJ2-7; TRBD1 matches at 7 bases. CDR1 and CDR2 (germline): DFQATT, SNEGSKA (reference sequence). J lost 6 bases, V lost 5 bases, and 7 bases had no gene match. The CDR3 runs 12 residues. CDR3 in amino acids: CSAEGQSPEQYF. The CDR3 DNA is TGCAGTGCTGAGGGACAGTCGCCCGAGCAGTACTTC.

This clonotype was observed many times. The CDR3 region is CASRGGRAQETQYF. In DNA form, the CDR3 reads TGTGCCAGCAGGGGCGGCAGGGCTCAAGAGACCCAGTACTTC. This chain links TRBV6-1 with TRBJ2-5; tentatively, D is TRBD1 (5 bases). This CDR3 is built from 14 residues. Germline V gene lookup returns CDR1 MNHNS and CDR2 SASEGT. The V and J ends lost 6 bases and 2 bases respectively, with 13 bases between them.

This clonotype was seen at least ten times. The rearrangement joins TRBV6-1 to TRBJ1-1, with TRBD1 identical over 8 bases. Germline CDR1 is MNHNS and CDR2 is SASEGT. CDR3 size: 13 residues. V lost 9 bases and J lost 8; bases outside the gene matches: 11. The CDR3 nucleotides read TGTGCCAGTAGGCAGGGGGCGCATGCCGAAGCTTTCTTT. Protein sequence: CASRQGAHAEAFF.

This clonotype was seen repeatedly, ten times or more. This sequence joins TRBV9 and TRBJ2-3; no definite D call. Trimming cost V 4 bases and J 8 bases, with 17 bases left between them. Germline V gene lookup returns CDR1 SGDLS and CDR2 YYNGEE. There are 14 residues in the CDR3. The CDR3 loop reads CASSPSIAATTQYF. The CDR3 coding sequence is TGTGCCAGCAGCCCGAGTATCGCCGCGACTACGCAGTATTTT.

This clonotype was recorded at least ten times. The chain has TRBV6-5 and TRBJ2-2; TRBD2 agrees at 10 bases. The V gene end was trimmed by 2 bases and the J gene end by 3 bases; junction bases not matched to a gene: 6. This CDR3 contains 17 residues. Per germline, CDR1 MNHEY and CDR2 SVGAGI. The CDR3 spells CASSYGGLAGDTGELFF. As DNA, the CDR3 is TGTGCCAGCAGTTACGGTGGGCTAGCGGGGGACACCGGGGAGCTGTTTTTT.

Many counts were recorded for this clonotype. The chain combines TRBV28 with TRBJ2-3, with TRBD2 matching 7 bases. There are 14 residues in the CDR3. V trimming: 6 bases; J trimming: 0 bases; junction bases outside the gene matches: 3. Germline V gene lookup returns CDR1 MDHEN and CDR2 SYDVKM. The CDR3 coding sequence is TGTGCCAGCAGGAGCGGGATAAGCACAGATACGCAGTATTTT. As protein: CASRSGISTDTQYF.

In this sample, this clonotype turned up a few times. This chain connects TRBV7-9 to TRBJ2-7, with D maybe TRBD2 (6 bases). The CDR3 covers 15 residues. CDR1 is SEHNR and CDR2 is FQNEAQ in the germline V gene (reference sequence). The V and J ends lost 6 bases and 1 base respectively, with 16 bases between them. CDR3 DNA sequence: TGTGCCAGCAGTCCGGTGGGGAGGACTTCCTACGAGCAGTACTTC. Amino acids: CASSPVGRTSYEQYF.

This clonotype was found many times. The chain joins TRBV15 to TRBJ2-1, with TRBD1 as a possible D gene (5 bases). V was cut by 5 bases and J by 8 bases, with 10 bases left in between. The CDR3 is made up of 12 amino acids. Germline loops: CDR1 LNHNV, CDR2 YYDKDF (reference sequence). The CDR3, as DNA: TGTGCCACCAGCGTCAGGGAACATGAGCAGTTCTTC. It codes for CATSVREHEQFF. Using reference TRBV15 and TRBJ2-1 for the parts outside the CDR3, the full variable domain is DAMVIQNPRYQVTQFGKPVTLSCSQTLNHNVMYWYQQKSSQAPKLLFHYYDKDFNNEADTPDNFQSRRPNTSFCFLDIRSPGLGDTAMYLCATSVREHEQFFGPGTRLTVL.

The chain links TRBV5-6 to TRBJ1-2; D gene uncertain. V was pared by 2 bases and J by 7 bases, with 18 bases between. This CDR3 is 15 amino acids long. Germline V lookup: CDR1 SGHDT, CDR2 YYEEEE. CDR3 nucleotide sequence: TGTGCCAGCAGCTTTGAGGGCCGAAGCCTAATTGGCTACACCTTC. Protein product: CASSFEGRSLIGYTF.

This clonotype was seen more than once but under ten times. For the CDR3, the DNA is TGTGCCAGCAGCTCGTCAGCGGCGAATAATTCACCCCTCCACTTT. Encoded protein: CASSSSAANNSPLHF. The gene calls are TRBV7-6 and TRBJ1-6, with unresolved D. The V end was cut by 4 bases, the J end by 5 bases, with 12 bases between. The CDR3 is 15 amino acids. CDR1 and CDR2 from the germline V gene are SGHVS and FNYEAQ.

This clonotype has more than one count but fewer than ten. This may be a read error: a much more frequent sequence differs by one nucleotide. This chain joins TRBV5-1 and TRBJ1-2, with TRBD1 identical over 9 bases. CDR3 length equals 14 residues. Trimming took 0 bases from V and 10 from J; bases not matched to a gene: 7. Germline CDR1 and CDR2: SGHRS and YFSETQ. DNA for the CDR3: TGCGCCAGCAGCTTGGCCGAGGACAGGGGTGACTACACCTTC. Residues: CASSLAEDRGDYTF.

The table lists this clonotype with many counts. The chain recombines TRBV12-3 or TRBV12-4 with TRBJ2-3; 7 bases fit TRBD1. This CDR3 is 13 amino acids long. V was clipped by 6 bases and J by 10 bases; unmatched bases: 10. CDR3 protein: CASRNRGARAQYF. Here the CDR3 DNA reads TGTGCCAGCAGGAACAGGGGAGCACGTGCGCAGTATTTT.

This clonotype was detected only a few times. V and J are TRBV5-1 and TRBJ2-7; TRBD2 matches 10 bases. With V trimmed by 1 base and J by 7 bases, 2 bases remained unmatched. The CDR3 loop spans 13 amino acids. Germline V gives CDR1 SGHRS, CDR2 YFSETQ. The CDR3 sequence is CASSLPSGGEQYF. The CDR3, as DNA: TGCGCCAGCAGCTTGCCTAGCGGGGGAGAGCAGTACTTC.

This clonotype has at least ten counts. The gene calls are TRBV5-5 and TRBJ2-7; D might be TRBD1 (5 bases). Germline V lookup: CDR1 SGHKS, CDR2 YYEKEE (reference sequence). V dropped 0 bases and J dropped 4 bases, with 14 bases sitting between them. This CDR3 is built from 15 residues. Here the CDR3 reads CASSLGVGHQYEQYF. The CDR3 nucleotides read TGTGCCAGCAGCTTGGGAGTCGGACATCAGTACGAGCAGTACTTC.

This clonotype was picked up many times. The V and J genes are TRBV28 and TRBJ1-5; D is unresolved. Per the germline V gene, CDR1 is MDHEN and CDR2 is SYDVKM. With 9 bases removed from V and 0 bases from J, the gap between germline ends came to 12 bases. The CDR3 spans 14 residues. The CDR3 here is CASLHPNSNQPQHF. The CDR3, as DNA: TGTGCCAGTTTACACCCCAATAGCAATCAGCCCCAGCATTTT.

This clonotype was found many times. The V gene is TRBV12-3 or TRBV12-4, the J gene TRBJ2-2; 7 positions match TRBD1. There are 16 residues in the CDR3. Losses at the gene ends were 5 bases for V and 2 bases for J; bases not matched to a gene: 8. CDR3 amino acids: CASSDLGTDNTGELFF. The CDR3 nucleotides read TGTGCCAGCAGTGATCTCGGGACAGATAACACCGGGGAGCTGTTTTTT.

The CDR3 loop reads CSARGRGASGANVLTF. The CDR3 coding sequence is TGCAGTGCTAGGGGGCGGGGGGCCTCTGGGGCCAACGTCCTGACTTTC. The genes are TRBV20-1 and TRBJ2-6; 8 bases align to TRBD2. The CDR3 contains 16 residues. Germline loops: CDR1 DFQATT, CDR2 SNEGSKA (reference sequence). Losses at the gene ends were 3 bases for V and 0 bases for J; bases not matched to a gene: 4.

Many counts were recorded for this clonotype. V usage is TRBV18 and J usage is TRBJ2-3; D not resolved. The CDR3 has 12 residues. Germline CDR1 is KGHSH and CDR2 is LQKENI. V gave up 6 bases and J gave up 5 bases, with 9 bases separating them. CDR3 residues: CASSPVEDTQYF. The DNA of the CDR3 is TGTGCCAGCTCCCCCGTGGAAGATACGCAGTATTTT.

This clonotype was counted many times. The chain recombines TRBV6-5 with TRBJ2-1; 11 bases line up with TRBD1. The germline V gene has CDR1 MNHEY and CDR2 SVGAGI. The CDR3 totals 16 residues. Germline trimming cut 2 bases from V and 5 bases from J; bases unmatched to any gene: 5. Written as DNA, the CDR3 is TGTGCCAGCAGTTACCGAGGACAGGGGGCGCACAATGAGCAGTTCTTC. Translated: CASSYRGQGAHNEQFF.

The chain recombines TRBV30 with TRBJ1-3, with no clear D. V lost 5 bases and J 3 bases, leaving 14 bases between the germline ends. Looked up from germline, CDR1 is GTSNPN and CDR2 is SVGIG (reference sequence). This CDR3 spans 14 amino acids. CDR3 nucleotides: TGTGCCTGGGAGACCCTCCGGGGTGGAAACACCATATATTTT. Protein sequence: CAWETLRGGNTIYF.

This clonotype was counted many times. The chain uses TRBV7-9 and TRBJ2-3; maybe TRBD1 (6 bases). Per the germline V gene, CDR1 is SEHNR and CDR2 is FQNEAQ (reference sequence). Trimming stripped 5 bases from V and 6 bases from J, with 12 bases between. The length of the CDR3 is 13 residues. Here the CDR3 DNA reads TGTGCCAGCAGCCTTAATCAGGGGGATACGCAGTATTTT. It encodes CASSLNQGDTQYF.

This clonotype came up a few times. The gene calls are TRBV9 and TRBJ1-2; no firm D call. This CDR3 has 14 amino acids. Trimming took 3 bases from V and 0 from J, leaving 9 bases between them. Per germline, CDR1 SGDLS and CDR2 YYNGEE. Here the CDR3 reads CASSARITNYGYTF. The CDR3 DNA sequence: TGTGCCAGCAGCGCCAGGATCACTAACTATGGCTACACCTTC.

There are many counts of this clonotype. This chain joins TRBV18 and TRBJ2-5; D unresolved. There are 14 residues in the CDR3. The germline V gene has CDR1 KGHSH and CDR2 LQKENI. Trimming cost V 3 bases and J 2 bases, with 10 bases left between them. The CDR3 reads CASSPYDGQETQYF. The CDR3 DNA follows: TGTGCCAGCTCACCCTACGACGGACAAGAGACCCAGTACTTC.